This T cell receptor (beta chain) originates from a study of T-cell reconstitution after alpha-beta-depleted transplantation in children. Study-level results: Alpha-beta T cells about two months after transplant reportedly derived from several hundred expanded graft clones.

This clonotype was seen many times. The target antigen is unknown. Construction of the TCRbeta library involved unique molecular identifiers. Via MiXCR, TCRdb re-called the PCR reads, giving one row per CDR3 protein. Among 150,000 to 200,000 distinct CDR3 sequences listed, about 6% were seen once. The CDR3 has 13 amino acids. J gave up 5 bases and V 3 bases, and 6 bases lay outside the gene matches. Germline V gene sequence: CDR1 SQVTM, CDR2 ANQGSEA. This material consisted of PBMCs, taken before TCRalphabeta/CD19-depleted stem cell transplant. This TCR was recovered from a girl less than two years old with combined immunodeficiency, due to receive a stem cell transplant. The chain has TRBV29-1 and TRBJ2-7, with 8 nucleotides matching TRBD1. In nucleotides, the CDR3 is TGCAGCGTTGATGGTCAGGGGGCAGACGAGCAGTACTTC. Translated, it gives CSVDGQGADEQYF.